The clone carrying this TCR beta chain was counted at least ten times. Its antigen is undetermined. Amplified TCR beta CDR3 regions came from RNA transcripts. During a first-round RT-PCR of the TCR CDR3, the HTBI primer set was used. TCRdb used MiXCR to reprocess the multiplex PCR reads, holding one entry per CDR3 protein. The table lists roughly 560,000 distinct CDR3 sequences, about 15% of them singletons. This specimen belongs to a study of T cells in Graves' hyperthyroidism and ophthalmopathy. Study conclusions and caveats: Most clonotypes that expanded in the thyroid above 0.001 also showed up in blood. Ophthalmopathy was identified by the model a median around 6 months ahead of onset.

Not enrolled were patients with uncontrolled infection, other autoimmune disease, pregnancy or lactation. Diagnoses used clinical symptoms, serum thyroxine and TRAb, thyroid ultrasound and orbital computed tomography. CDR3 size: 13 residues. The germline V gene has CDR1 SNHLY and CDR2 FYNNEI. Trimming shortened V by 7 bases and J by 3 bases, and 12 bases separated the two germline ends. This TCR came from a woman aged 40-49 years with Graves' ophthalmopathy. The J gene is TRBJ2-5, the V gene TRBV2, with a weak D call TRBD2 (5 bases). The sample was blood. The chain's CDR3 is CASTSNGEETQYF. DNA for the CDR3: TGTGCCAGCACGTCGAACGGGGAAGAGACCCAGTACTTC.